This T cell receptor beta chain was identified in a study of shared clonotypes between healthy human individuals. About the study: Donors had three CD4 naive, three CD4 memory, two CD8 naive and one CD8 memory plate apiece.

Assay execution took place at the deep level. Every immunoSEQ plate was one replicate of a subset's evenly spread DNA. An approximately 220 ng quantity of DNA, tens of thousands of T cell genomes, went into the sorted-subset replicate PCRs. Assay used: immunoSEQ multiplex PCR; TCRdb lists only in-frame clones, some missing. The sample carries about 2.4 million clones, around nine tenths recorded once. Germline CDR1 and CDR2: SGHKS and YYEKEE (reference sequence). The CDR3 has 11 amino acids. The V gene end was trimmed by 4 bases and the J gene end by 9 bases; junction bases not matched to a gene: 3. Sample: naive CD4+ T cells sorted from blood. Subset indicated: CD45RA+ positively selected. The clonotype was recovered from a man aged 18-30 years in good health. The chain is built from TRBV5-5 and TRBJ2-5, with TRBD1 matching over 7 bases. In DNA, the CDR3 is TGTGCCAGCAGCATAGGACAGGCCCAGTACTTC. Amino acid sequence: CASSIGQAQYF.